This entry lists 19 T cell receptor beta chains sequenced from one sample in a study of blood T cell repertoires in COVID-19. Clones were read by immunoSEQ multiplex PCR, and TCRdb kept only the in-frame ones, dropping some. The table lists 100,000 or so clones, about 85% of them singletons. Sequenced input: peripheral blood. The source of these receptors is a woman aged 70-85 years with active or convalescent COVID-19.

This sequence joins TRBV19 and TRBJ2-5; TRBD2 aligns across 7 bases. The CDR3 consists of 15 residues. Germline loops: CDR1 LNHDA, CDR2 SQIVND (reference sequence). The ends lost 5 bases at V and 2 bases at J; junction bases unmatched: 8. The CDR3 nucleotides read TGTGCCAGTAGTCCAACTAGCGTTAAGCAAGAGACCCAGTACTTC. Translation gives CASSPTSVKQETQYF.

The chain uses TRBV5-4 and TRBJ2-1, with 11 bases identical to TRBD2. This CDR3 has 17 amino acids. The J segment lost 8 bases and the V segment lost 0 bases, leaving 10 bases of the junction unmatched. Germline V gene sequence: CDR1 SGHNT, CDR2 YYREEE (reference sequence). The CDR3 protein is CASSLVFSPSGRHEQFF. CDR3 DNA: TGTGCCAGCAGCTTGGTATTTAGCCCTAGCGGGAGGCATGAGCAGTTCTTC.

The V and J genes are TRBV28 and TRBJ2-7; 7 nucleotides align to TRBD2. The germline CDR1 and CDR2 sequences are MDHEN and SYDVKM. The CDR3 has 13 residues. Unmatched junction bases numbered 9, after V lost 8 bases and J lost 5 bases. The CDR3 region is CASQWEGRNEQYF. CDR3 bases: TGTGCCAGCCAGTGGGAGGGCAGGAACGAGCAGTACTTC.

CDR3 bases: TGTGCCAGCAGCTTCGGGGGACAGGAGATTGAGCAGTTCTTC. This sequence encodes CASSFGGQEIEQFF. V usage is TRBV5-6 and J usage is TRBJ2-1; 8 nucleotides match TRBD1. The CDR3 sequence is 14 residues long. From germline, CDR1 is SGHDT and CDR2 YYEEEE. V trimming: 2 bases; J trimming: 9 bases; junction bases outside the gene matches: 7.

J is TRBJ1-4 and V is TRBV28, with 7 bases matching TRBD1. Germline CDR1 reads MDHEN; CDR2 reads SYDVKM. V trimming: 5 bases; J trimming: 2 bases; junction bases outside the gene matches: 8. The CDR3 spans 16 residues. The CDR3 sequence: CASSPPTGQTNEKLFF. CDR3 DNA sequence: TGTGCCAGCAGTCCACCGACGGGACAGACTAATGAAAAACTGTTTTTT.

The V call is TRBV2, the J call TRBJ2-5, with D possibly being TRBD2 (5 bases). The V end was cut by 7 bases, the J end by 5 bases, with 11 bases between. This CDR3 contains 12 residues. Germline CDR1 reads SNHLY; CDR2 reads FYNNEI. The CDR3 reads CASMRAAETQYF. CDR3 sequence (DNA): TGTGCCAGCATGAGGGCGGCGGAGACCCAGTACTTC.

The chain joins TRBV7-3 to TRBJ2-3; a weak D match, TRBD2 (6 bases). V was trimmed by 5 bases and J by 2 bases, leaving 14 bases between them. This CDR3 is 15 amino acids long. Germline V gene sequence: CDR1 SGHTA, CDR2 FQGTGA. CDR3 amino acids: CASSQGGVSTDTQYF. As DNA, the CDR3 is TGTGCCAGCAGCCAAGGCGGGGTTTCCACAGATACGCAGTATTTT.

V is TRBV19 and J is TRBJ1-2, with a possible D match to TRBD1 (6 bases). V was trimmed by 2 bases and J by 2 bases, leaving 6 bases between them. This CDR3 has 13 residues. Germline CDR1 is LNHDA and CDR2 is SQIVND (reference sequence). This CDR3 reads CASSIQGNYGYTF. The DNA of the CDR3 is TGTGCCAGTAGTATACAGGGGAACTATGGCTACACCTTC.

The chain recombines TRBV10-1 with TRBJ2-6, with TRBD1 as a possible D gene (6 bases). This CDR3 comprises 13 residues. Trimming shortened V by 8 bases and J by 8 bases, and 13 bases separated the two germline ends. Germline V gene data show CDR1 as WNHNN and CDR2 as SYGVQD (reference sequence). As DNA, the CDR3 is TGCGCCAGCGCAACAGGGTGGTCCAACGTCCTGACTTTC. It yields the protein CASATGWSNVLTF.

This chain joins TRBV7-9 and TRBJ2-3; 7 nucleotides align to TRBD1. Germline V CDR1 and CDR2: SEHNR, FQNEAQ (reference sequence). V lost 5 bases to trimming and J lost 0 bases; unmatched junction nucleotides: 11. The CDR3 is 17 residues long. The CDR3, as DNA: TGTGCCAGCAGCCGGAAAGGGGGCCAACCTAGCACAGATACGCAGTATTTT. Encoded protein: CASSRKGGQPSTDTQYF.

This chain joins TRBV19 and TRBJ1-2; 8 nucleotides align to TRBD1. CDR3 length: 15 residues. V shed 4 bases and J 4 bases; nucleotides not matched to a gene: 8. Looked up from germline, CDR1 is LNHDA and CDR2 is SQIVND (reference sequence). The CDR3 coding sequence is TGTGCCAGTAGTAGCAGAGGACAGGGCGTCTATGGCTACACCTTC. Protein sequence: CASSSRGQGVYGYTF.

V gene TRBV29-1 combines with J gene TRBJ1-1; D is uncertain. Trimming pared 2 bases from V and 0 bases from J, leaving 7 bases between. Germline loops: CDR1 SQVTM, CDR2 ANQGSEA. The CDR3 is 13 amino acids. The CDR3 sequence: CSVEWSLNTEAFF. CDR3 in DNA: TGCAGCGTTGAATGGAGTTTGAACACTGAAGCTTTCTTT.

This clone showed up just once. This chain uses TRBV18 with TRBJ2-5; TRBD1 agrees at 7 bases. The CDR3 is 17 residues long. From germline, CDR1 is KGHSH and CDR2 LQKENI. Unmatched junction bases numbered 14, after V lost 3 bases and J lost 4 bases. CDR3 amino acids: CASSPYTGTAVLETQYF. In nucleotides, the CDR3 is TGTGCCAGCTCACCGTATACCGGGACAGCGGTCTTAGAGACCCAGTACTTC.

The genes are TRBV15 and TRBJ2-2, with D unclear. CDR1 LNHNV and CDR2 YYDKDF come from the germline V gene (reference sequence). V lost 0 bases and J 7 bases, leaving 12 bases between the germline ends. This CDR3 comprises 15 residues. CDR3 sequence: CATSRDLEPGGELFF. The CDR3, as DNA: TGTGCCACCAGCAGAGATCTTGAGCCGGGCGGGGAGCTGTTTTTT. Full variable domain (remainder filled in from reference TRBV15 and TRBJ2-2): DAMVIQNPRYQVTQFGKPVTLSCSQTLNHNVMYWYQQKSSQAPKLLFHYYDKDFNNEADTPDNFQSRRPNTSFCFLDIRSPGLGDTAMYLCATSRDLEPGGELFFGEGSRLTVL.

This rearrangement joins TRBV3-1 (or the pseudogene TRBV3-2) to TRBJ1-2; TRBD1 is a possible D gene (6 bases). The germline V gene has CDR1 LGHDT and CDR2 YNNKEL (reference sequence). Between the trimmed V and J ends, which lost 4 bases and 2 bases, there was a span of 11 bases. This CDR3 contains 14 residues. CDR3 in amino acids: CASSREGGNYGYTF. The CDR3 region has the DNA TGTGCCAGCAGCCGAGAAGGGGGAAACTATGGCTACACCTTC.

This clone was seen just once. This chain connects TRBV5-5 to TRBJ2-2; D may be TRBD2 (6 bases). The ends were cut back, 2 bases at V and 3 bases at J, with 8 bases in the middle. The V gene's germline CDR1 is SGHKS and CDR2 YYEKEE (reference sequence). The CDR3 covers 14 residues. The CDR3, as DNA: TGTGCCAGCAGCTTTAGACTAGACACCGGGGAGCTGTTTTTT. Its protein product is CASSFRLDTGELFF.

The gene calls are TRBV6-2 or TRBV6-3 and TRBJ2-1, with D possibly being TRBD2 (5 bases). CDR3 size: 14 residues. Per germline, CDR1 MNHEY and CDR2 SVGEGT. Trimming shortened V by 2 bases and J by 5 bases, and 10 bases separated the two germline ends. CDR3 coding DNA: TGTGCCAGCAGTTACGAACGGGGAAACAATGAGCAGTTCTTC. Translation gives CASSYERGNNEQFF.

This clone was counted between two and nine times. This chain connects TRBV7-9 to TRBJ2-3, with 8 bases fitting TRBD1. The V segment lost 10 bases and the J segment 2 bases; nucleotides outside the gene matches: 8. This CDR3 has 14 amino acids. Per germline, CDR1 SEHNR and CDR2 FQNEAQ (reference sequence). The CDR3 sequence is CATSGQGSTDTQYF. In DNA, the CDR3 is TGTGCCACGAGCGGACAGGGTTCCACAGATACGCAGTATTTT.

This chain joins TRBV4-3 and TRBJ1-2; D unclear. Trimming took off 0 bases at V and 3 bases at J, with 11 bases between the two ends. Germline CDR1 is LGHNA and CDR2 is YSLEER. This CDR3 comprises 15 residues. Here the CDR3 DNA reads TGCGCCAGCAGCCAAGATCTGTCGGGGTACTATGGCTACACCTTC. This sequence encodes CASSQDLSGYYGYTF.